These T cell receptor beta chains were read from a single sample in a study of early T cells in non-severe SARS-CoV-2 infection. Via MiXCR, TCRdb re-called the 5' RACE reads, giving one row per CDR3 protein. This table holds approximately 30,000 distinct CDR3 sequences, 4% to 5% found once. Sequenced input: whole blood. The receptors originated from an adult who was a healthcare worker with PCR-confirmed SARS-CoV-2 infection or an uninfected control (not recorded which). Both conserved end residues are part of each CDR3. Each record gives: J gene, clone size, D gene, V gene, CDR3 protein, CDR3 DNA. A D gene is named only where the DNA matches it firmly. A row's size may be missing; if present it is once, few, many or a size class.

J: TRBJ1-6; size: many; D: TRBD1; V: TRBV14; CDR3: CASSRGTGGSPLHF; DNA: TGTGCCAGCAGCCGGGGGACAGGAGGTTCACCCCTCCACTTT
J: TRBJ1-1; size: many; D: TRBD1; V: TRBV6-2/TRBV6-3; CDR3: CASSLLTGKRMNTEAFF; DNA: TGTGCCAGCAGTCTACTGACAGGGAAGAGGATGAACACTGAAGCTTTCTTT
J: TRBJ2-1; size: many; D: -; V: TRBV28; CDR3: CASSSAGTQFF; DNA: TGTGCCAGCAGTTCCGCGGGGACGCAGTTCTTC
J: TRBJ2-2; size: -; D: TRBD1; V: TRBV6-1; CDR3: CASSGVQGETGELFF; DNA: TGTGCCAGCAGTGGGGTCCAGGGGGAAACCGGGGAGCTGTTTTTT
J: TRBJ2-3; size: many; D: TRBD2; V: TRBV24-1; CDR3: CATSAWDYSDTQYF; DNA: TGTGCCACCAGTGCTTGGGACTACTCAGATACGCAGTATTTT
J: TRBJ2-3; size: few; D: -; V: TRBV21-1; CDR3: CASSKVEGRTDTQYF; DNA: TGTGCCAGCAGCAAAGTGGAGGGGCGGACAGATACGCAGTATTTT
J: TRBJ2-7; size: medium-sized; D: -; V: TRBV12-3/TRBV12-4; CDR3: CASSFDNPTGYEQYF; DNA: TGTGCCAGCAGTTTCGACAATCCGACAGGCTACGAGCAGTACTTC
J: TRBJ2-7; size: -; D: -; V: TRBV28; CDR3: CASSIQGPPAYEQYF; DNA: TGTGCCAGCAGTATTCAGGGTCCCCCGGCCTACGAGCAGTACTTC
J: TRBJ2-2; size: many; D: TRBD2; V: TRBV7-2; CDR3: CASSSSGGPGTGELFF; DNA: TGTGCCAGCAGCTCTAGCGGGGGCCCCGGAACCGGGGAGCTGTTTTTT
J: TRBJ1-1; size: many; D: TRBD1; V: TRBV7-8; CDR3: CASSFQTGTRNTEAFF; DNA: TGTGCCAGCAGCTTCCAGACAGGGACTCGGAACACTGAAGCTTTCTTT
J: TRBJ2-5; size: many; D: -; V: TRBV5-1; CDR3: CASSLEGRHQETQYF; DNA: TGCGCCAGCAGCTTGGAGGGCAGGCACCAAGAGACCCAGTACTTC
J: TRBJ1-2; size: many; D: TRBD1; V: TRBV29-1; CDR3: CSVSGGAYGYTF; DNA: TGCAGCGTTTCAGGGGGCGCATATGGCTACACCTTC
J: TRBJ1-5; size: few; D: TRBD1; V: TRBV20-1; CDR3: CSAIDRGASGQPQHF; DNA: TGCAGTGCTATAGACAGGGGCGCGTCAGGACAGCCCCAGCATTTT
J: TRBJ2-5; size: -; D: -; V: TRBV29-1; CDR3: CSVSEETQYF; DNA: TGCAGCGTTTCTGAAGAGACCCAGTACTTC
J: TRBJ2-5; size: many; D: -; V: TRBV15; CDR3: CATSRFQETQYF; DNA: TGTGCCACCTCAAGGTTTCAAGAGACCCAGTACTTC
J: TRBJ2-1; size: many; D: TRBD2; V: TRBV7-8; CDR3: CASRHDTLAGGTLGSYNEQFF; DNA: TGTGCCAGCAGGCACGATACACTAGCGGGGGGTACCCTGGGGTCCTACAATGAGCAGTTCTTC
J: TRBJ2-1; size: many; D: TRBD2; V: TRBV3-1; CDR3: CASSLTAGGREQFF; DNA: TGTGCCAGCAGCCTTACAGCGGGGGGGCGTGAGCAGTTCTTC
J: TRBJ2-5; size: many; D: -; V: TRBV7-6; CDR3: CASSPRVQGQETQYF; DNA: TGTGCCAGCAGCCCGCGAGTCCAGGGCCAAGAGACCCAGTACTTC
J: TRBJ2-7; size: -; D: TRBD1; V: TRBV6-5; CDR3: CASSYSQGPRSEQYF; DNA: TGTGCCAGCAGTTACTCACAGGGGCCCCGTTCGGAGCAGTACTTC
J: TRBJ2-5; size: once; D: -; V: TRBV11-2; CDR3: CASSLVRGSETQYF; DNA: TGTGCCAGCAGCTTAGTGAGAGGCTCAGAGACCCAGTACTTC
J: TRBJ2-2; size: many; D: TRBD2; V: TRBV5-1; CDR3: CASSRTSPNTGELFF; DNA: TGCGCCAGCAGTCGGACTAGCCCGAACACCGGGGAGCTGTTTTTT
J: TRBJ1-1; size: medium-sized; D: -; V: TRBV27; CDR3: CASRGLGMNTEAFF; DNA: TGTGCCAGCAGGGGACTAGGTATGAACACTGAAGCTTTCTTT
J: TRBJ1-1; size: many; D: -; V: TRBV10-1; CDR3: CASSESGMNTEAFF; DNA: TGCGCCAGCAGTGAGTCAGGCATGAACACTGAAGCTTTCTTT
J: TRBJ2-2; size: many; D: TRBD1; V: TRBV5-5; CDR3: CASSFGTGTGELFF; DNA: TGTGCCAGCAGCTTCGGGACAGGGACCGGGGAGCTGTTTTTT
J: TRBJ2-7; size: -; D: -; V: TRBV10-3; CDR3: CAISEADTPSYEQYF; DNA: TGTGCCATCAGTGAGGCTGACACTCCCTCCTACGAGCAGTACTTC
J: TRBJ1-1; size: many; D: TRBD1; V: TRBV5-5; CDR3: CASSSQLQGYRNTEAFF; DNA: TGTGCCAGCAGCTCTCAATTACAGGGGTATAGGAACACTGAAGCTTTCTTT
J: TRBJ1-2; size: many; D: TRBD1; V: TRBV6-1; CDR3: CASSVGTGIRYTF; DNA: TGTGCCAGCAGTGTAGGGACAGGGATACGCTACACCTTC
J: TRBJ1-5; size: -; D: TRBD1; V: TRBV7-2; CDR3: CASSPGNRGYNQPQHF; DNA: TGTGCCAGCAGCCCCGGGAACAGGGGTTACAATCAGCCCCAGCATTTT
J: TRBJ1-5; size: many; D: TRBD1; V: TRBV7-2; CDR3: CASSFRQGTQPQHF; DNA: TGTGCCAGCAGCTTCCGACAGGGGACTCAGCCCCAGCATTTT
J: TRBJ2-1; size: many; D: -; V: TRBV15; CDR3: CATSSSSSYYNEQFF; DNA: TGTGCCACCAGCAGTTCTAGCTCCTACTACAATGAGCAGTTCTTC
J: TRBJ2-5; size: few; D: TRBD1; V: TRBV7-2; CDR3: CASSLAPARTGGTQYF; DNA: TGTGCCAGCAGCTTAGCGCCCGCGCGGACAGGGGGGACCCAGTACTTC
J: TRBJ2-2; size: many; D: -; V: TRBV28; CDR3: CASSLRVPGELFF; DNA: TGTGCCAGCAGTTTGAGGGTTCCCGGGGAGCTGTTTTTT
J: TRBJ2-5; size: many; D: -; V: TRBV5-1; CDR3: CASSNSRIGGETQYF; DNA: TGCGCCAGCAGCAACTCTAGAATTGGCGGAGAGACCCAGTACTTC
J: TRBJ1-5; size: many; D: -; V: TRBV28; CDR3: CASSQTGTVNNQPQHF; DNA: TGTGCCAGCAGCCAAACCGGGACTGTTAACAATCAGCCCCAGCATTTT
J: TRBJ2-7; size: few; D: -; V: TRBV15; CDR3: CATSMGRALFEQYF; DNA: TGTGCCACCAGCATGGGACGGGCGCTCTTTGAGCAGTACTTC
J: TRBJ1-2; size: -; D: -; V: TRBV4-3; CDR3: CASSQDQAGYNYGYTF; DNA: TGCGCCAGCAGCCAAGATCAGGCAGGGTATAACTATGGCTACACCTTC
J: TRBJ2-3; size: -; D: -; V: TRBV15; CDR3: CATSRAQVTDTQYF; DNA: TGTGCCACCAGCAGAGCCCAGGTCACAGATACGCAGTATTTT
J: TRBJ1-4; size: -; D: TRBD1; V: TRBV7-9; CDR3: CASGFGTANEKLFF; DNA: TGTGCCAGCGGCTTCGGGACAGCTAATGAAAAACTGTTTTTT
J: TRBJ2-5; size: many; D: TRBD1; V: TRBV29-1; CDR3: CSVGGLTGKETQYF; DNA: TGCAGCGTTGGAGGGTTGACAGGGAAAGAGACCCAGTACTTC
J: TRBJ1-1; size: few; D: -; V: TRBV10-3; CDR3: CATQGTEAFF; DNA: TGTGCCACCCAGGGCACTGAAGCTTTCTTT
J: TRBJ1-6; size: many; D: TRBD1; V: TRBV13; CDR3: CASRLQGASYNSPLHF; DNA: TGTGCCAGCAGGCTACAGGGGGCTTCCTATAATTCACCCCTCCACTTT
J: TRBJ1-6; size: many; D: TRBD1; V: TRBV2; CDR3: CASRSGDRSPLHF; DNA: TGTGCCAGCAGGTCAGGGGACAGATCACCCCTCCACTTT
J: TRBJ1-1; size: many; D: -; V: TRBV20-1; CDR3: CSAHPGRVGAFF; DNA: TGCAGTGCACACCCCGGACGTGTGGGAGCTTTCTTT
J: TRBJ2-1; size: many; D: -; V: TRBV11-2; CDR3: CASSLDLVRLNEQFF; DNA: TGTGCCAGCAGCTTAGATTTGGTCAGACTAAATGAGCAGTTCTTC
J: TRBJ2-7; size: few; D: TRBD1; V: TRBV19; CDR3: CASGTGTGVYEQYF; DNA: TGTGCCAGTGGAACCGGGACAGGGGTCTACGAGCAGTACTTC
J: TRBJ1-5; size: few; D: TRBD1; V: TRBV6-2/TRBV6-3; CDR3: CASSSGGGNQPQHF; DNA: TGTGCCAGCAGCTCAGGGGGTGGCAATCAGCCCCAGCATTTT
J: TRBJ2-7; size: many; D: -; V: TRBV4-3; CDR3: CASSQDLQVPYEQYF; DNA: TGCGCCAGCAGCCAAGACTTACAGGTACCTTACGAGCAGTACTTC